This record covers a single TCR beta chain. Its specificity is unknown. The sample originates from a study of siplizumab effects on memory and regulatory T cells. Study-level results: Suppressive function of proliferating Tregs from siplizumab cultures was not confirmed. In controls, 26.9% of mappable alloreactive CD4+ clones were Treg-derived on average, versus about 65% with siplizumab.

Assaying covered 85,000 to 100,000 TCR templates per sample. Libraries were prepared by immunoSEQ multiplex PCR; TCRdb keeps only in-frame clonotypes and omits some of them. The table records roughly 93,000 clones, about 95% of them present only once. Germline V lookup: CDR1 SGHRS, CDR2 YFSETQ. The CDR3 loop spans 17 amino acids. Trimming removed 7 bases at V and 0 bases at J, with 22 bases between. The sequenced sample was non-Treg CD4+ T cells sorted from blood. The rearrangement joins TRBV5-1 to TRBJ1-1; TRBD1 might be the D (5 bases). This receptor was taken from a human donor in good health. In nucleotides, the CDR3 is TGCGCCAGCCTTTATTTTCCGACAGTTTACATGAACACTGAAGCTTTCTTT. Its translation: CASLYFPTVYMNTEAFF. Full variable domain (outside the CDR3, taken from reference TRBV5-1 and TRBJ1-1): KAGVTQTPRYLIKTRGQQVTLSCSPISGHRSVSWYQQTPGQGLQFLFEYFSETQRNKGNFPGRFSGRQFSNSRSEMNVSTLELGDSALYLCASLYFPTVYMNTEAFFGQGTRLTVV.